The rows below give T cell receptor beta chains drawn from one sample of a study of blood T cell repertoires in COVID-19. Sequenced by immunoSEQ multiplex PCR; TCRdb stores in-frame clones only, minus some. The sample carries about 170,000 clones, 84% recorded once. The sequenced sample was peripheral blood. All receptors come from a woman older than 75 with COVID-19, enrolled during active disease. Both conserved end residues are part of each CDR3. D genes are given only for firm matches. Rows give clone size only sometimes, using once, few, many, or a class for an expanded clone.

D gene,J gene,clone size,V gene,CDR3 protein,CDR3 DNA
TRBD1,TRBJ2-7,once,TRBV9,CASSPRLGTVRGEQYF,TGTGCCAGCAGCCCCCGCCTCGGGACAGTTAGAGGGGAGCAGTACTTC
TRBD1,TRBJ1-5,NA,TRBV6-5,CASRPYRGNQPQHF,TGTGCCAGCAGACCTTACAGGGGAAATCAGCCCCAGCATTTT
NA,TRBJ2-7,NA,TRBV5-1,CASSLARETEQYF,TGCGCCAGCAGCTTGGCCCGGGAAACCGAGCAGTACTTC
TRBD2,TRBJ2-1,NA,TRBV6-6,CASSSYAGVEQFF,TGTGCCAGCAGTTCCTATGCGGGGGTCGAGCAGTTCTTC
NA,TRBJ1-1,NA,TRBV29-1,CSGNRVLNTEAFF,TGCAGCGGAAACAGGGTTTTGAACACTGAAGCTTTCTTT
TRBD2,TRBJ2-1,NA,TRBV7-9,CASSTGLVDEQFF,TGTGCCAGCAGTACTGGACTAGTAGATGAGCAGTTCTTC
TRBD1,TRBJ1-5,NA,TRBV5-1,CASRSGQGSDQPQHF,TGCGCCAGCAGATCGGGACAGGGGTCCGACCAGCCCCAGCATTTT
TRBD2,TRBJ2-3,NA,TRBV10-3,CAISDGTTNTQYF,TGTGCCATCAGTGATGGGACTACCAATACGCAGTATTTT
NA,TRBJ2-5,few,TRBV7-9,CASSLTSGAQETQYF,TGTGCCAGCAGCTTAACGTCGGGAGCTCAAGAGACCCAGTACTTC
TRBD2,TRBJ2-1,NA,TRBV6-2/TRBV6-3,CASSLLAGGPYYNEQFF,TGTGCCAGCAGTTTGTTAGCGGGGGGGCCATATTACAATGAGCAGTTCTTC
TRBD1,TRBJ2-2,NA,TRBV5-4,CASSLGQGRNTGELFF,TGTGCCAGCAGCTTGGGACAGGGGAGGAACACCGGGGAGCTGTTTTTT
TRBD1,TRBJ1-2,NA,TRBV27,CASTRTGTGLNYGYTF,TGTGCCAGCACCCGTACCGGGACAGGCCTTAACTATGGCTACACCTTC
NA,TRBJ1-1,NA,TRBV12-3/TRBV12-4,CASSSQGFTEAFF,TGTGCCAGCAGCTCCCAGGGGTTCACTGAAGCTTTCTTT
NA,TRBJ2-3,NA,TRBV30,CAWSGSRTSTDTQYF,TGTGCCTGGAGTGGTTCGCGGACAAGCACAGATACGCAGTATTTT
TRBD2,TRBJ2-1,NA,TRBV7-2,CASGNSGGVGQFF,TGTGCCAGCGGTAATAGCGGGGGGGTCGGGCAGTTCTTC
NA,TRBJ1-5,NA,TRBV7-2,CASSPPWPGPQHF,TGTGCCAGCAGCCCTCCCTGGCCTGGGCCCCAGCATTTT
TRBD1,TRBJ1-6,NA,TRBV27,CASSLITTRTGYKSPLHF,TGTGCCAGCAGTTTAATAACGACCAGGACAGGGTACAAATCACCCCTCCACTTT
TRBD2,TRBJ2-7,NA,TRBV5-6,CASSLHGGYEQYF,TGTGCCAGCAGCTTGCACGGGGGGTACGAGCAGTACTTC
NA,TRBJ2-7,NA,TRBV10-3,CAISQGLADVYEQYF,TGTGCCATCAGCCAGGGGCTGGCCGACGTCTACGAGCAGTACTTC
NA,TRBJ2-7,NA,TRBV18,CASSPSVAEQYF,TGTGCCAGCTCACCGTCGGTCGCCGAGCAGTACTTC
TRBD1,TRBJ1-6,NA,TRBV7-2,CASSSIPPGQGASPLHF,TGTGCCAGCAGCTCAATCCCCCCCGGACAGGGGGCTTCACCCCTCCACTTT
TRBD1,TRBJ1-4,NA,TRBV6-5,CASTGRGPTNEKLFF,TGTGCCAGCACTGGCAGGGGGCCTACTAATGAAAAACTGTTTTTT
NA,TRBJ1-2,NA,TRBV6-5,CASSTGNHGYTF,TGTGCCAGCAGTACAGGGAATCACGGCTACACCTTC
TRBD1,TRBJ1-4,NA,TRBV18,CASSPSGTGGLFF,TGTGCCAGCTCCCCCTCCGGGACAGGGGGACTGTTTTTT
NA,TRBJ2-1,few,TRBV2,CASIAGREQFF,TGTGCCAGCATTGCAGGGCGAGAGCAGTTCTTC
NA,TRBJ2-1,few,TRBV5-4,CASSLDPSINNEQFF,TGTGCCAGCAGCTTGGACCCTAGTATAAACAATGAGCAGTTCTTC